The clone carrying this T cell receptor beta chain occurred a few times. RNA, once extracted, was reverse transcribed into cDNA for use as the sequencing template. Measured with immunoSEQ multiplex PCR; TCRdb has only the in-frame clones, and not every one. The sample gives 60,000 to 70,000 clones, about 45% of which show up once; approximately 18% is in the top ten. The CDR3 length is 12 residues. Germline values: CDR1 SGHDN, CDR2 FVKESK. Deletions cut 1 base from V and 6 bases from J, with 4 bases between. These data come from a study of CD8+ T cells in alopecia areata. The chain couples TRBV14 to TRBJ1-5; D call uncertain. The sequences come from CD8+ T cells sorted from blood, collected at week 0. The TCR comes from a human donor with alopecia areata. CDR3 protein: CASSQGGQPQHF. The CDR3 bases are TGTGCCAGCAGCCAAGGGGGTCAGCCCCAGCATTTT.